One TCR beta chain is described in this entry. A junction boundary mismatches the germline segment, possibly from a read error. CDR1 is LGHDT and CDR2 is YNNKEL in the germline V gene (reference sequence). CDR3 length: 16 amino acids. Produced via immunoSEQ multiplex PCR; TCRdb's table is partial and in-frame only. This table holds about 52,000 clones, more than 85% found once. This entry belongs to a study of blood T cell repertoires in COVID-19. Overall study context: Acute-phase and convalescent COVID-19 samples originated in the United States, Italy and Spain.

The clonotype was recovered from a human donor with active COVID-19. The donor label of this sample is uncertain. V is TRBV3-1 (or the pseudogene TRBV3-2) and J is TRBJ2-7; TRBD2 matches 13 bases. The sequencing input was peripheral blood. The CDR3 DNA reads TGTGCCAGCAGCCTCACTAGCGGGGGGGCCTCCCACGAGCAGTACTTC. This translates into CASSLTSGGASHEQYF.